The TCR beta chain under discussion was sequenced for a study of OX40 agonist ivuxolimab in advanced cancers. Study summary: With a range of roughly 23 to 90, age averaged approximately 60 years, and roughly 80% were male.

The CDR3 consists of 15 residues. With 6 bases removed from V and 6 bases from J, the gap between germline ends came to 19 bases. Germline CDR1 and CDR2: KGHSH and LQKENI. With regard to this clone: What it binds is unknown.

Some clones are missing from TCRdb's copy, which holds only in-frame ones; the method was immunoSEQ multiplex PCR. This sample has roughly 60,000 clones; roughly 80% occur once, and the top ten carry more than 1.5%. Study results and limitations: The work left the antigen specificity of expanded peripheral T cells undetermined.

Autoimmune disease history or systemic immunosuppression barred patients. The TCR sequence derives from an adult with an advanced solid tumor such as melanoma, head and neck, liver or kidney cancer. The sequences come from CD4+ or CD8+ T cells sorted from blood, collected in a trial of the OX40 agonist ivuxolimab. This rearrangement joins TRBV18 to TRBJ2-3; D perhaps matches TRBD2 (7 bases). This chain's CDR3 is CASSPGAGVYDTQYF. In DNA form, the CDR3 reads TGTGCCAGCTCCCCAGGGGCGGGAGTATACGATACGCAGTATTTT.